The next 7 T cell receptor beta chains were all read from a single sample in a study of beta chain features in type 1 diabetes. The investigators reverse transcribed all of the isolated RNA, so they sequenced expressed TCRB transcripts. Sequenced by immunoSEQ multiplex PCR; TCRdb stores in-frame clones only, minus some. The table shows hundreds of thousands of clones, with roughly a tenth occurring only once. Study results and caveats: Within each of all four CD4+ subsets, Type 1 diabetes patients had TCRB CDR3s that were moderately but significantly shorter.

These receptors lack a known antigen. Sample: naive CD4+ T cells from blood. All receptors derive from a man aged 30 to 39 with type 1 diabetes.

The V gene is TRBV5-4, the J gene TRBJ1-4; 7 nucleotides line up with TRBD1. Trimming at V came to 4 bases and at J to 5 bases, leaving 8 bases not matched to a gene. The CDR3 runs to 15 residues. Per the germline V gene, CDR1 is SGHNT and CDR2 is YYREEE (reference sequence). The CDR3 DNA is TGTGCCAGCAGCCGTGCCGGGACAGAGAATGAAAAACTGTTTTTT. It yields the protein CASSRAGTENEKLFF.

In regard to this clone: The sample contains more than one DNA sequence encoding this CDR3. CDR3 loop: CASSRDSPTDTQYF. The CDR3 nucleotides read TGTGCCAGCAGCAGGGACTCTCCCACAGATACGCAGTATTTT. The chain combines TRBV2 with TRBJ2-3; tentative D call: TRBD2 (6 bases). Looked up from germline, CDR1 is SNHLY and CDR2 is FYNNEI. The CDR3 runs to 14 residues. V lost 6 bases and J lost 2, with 12 bases in between.

The J gene is TRBJ2-5, the V gene TRBV2, with 10 bases lining up with TRBD2. The CDR3 is made up of 15 amino acids. CDR1 is SNHLY, CDR2 FYNNEI, per germline. V trimming: 7 bases; J trimming: 5 bases; junction bases outside the gene matches: 10. The CDR3 nucleotides read TGTGCCAGCACCCCGGAGGCTAGCGGGGGCGAGACCCAGTACTTC. Protein: CASTPEASGGETQYF. The variable domain in full, with the rest retrieved from reference TRBV2 and TRBJ2-5, is EPEVTQTPSHQVTQMGQEVILRCVPISNHLYFYWYRQILGQKVEFLVSFYNNEISEKSEIFDDQFSVERPDGSNFTLKIRSTKLEDSAMYFCASTPEASGGETQYFGPGTRLLVL.

This clone was counted a few times. The chain links TRBV4-1 to TRBJ1-5, with D hard to call. Germline V gene lookup returns CDR1 MGHRA and CDR2 YSYEKL. Trimming removed 8 bases at V and 2 bases at J, with 16 bases between. CDR3 length equals 15 residues. In DNA, the CDR3 is TGCGCCAGCCAGCGGTGGGCGGTGGGCAATCAGCCCCAGCATTTT. Encoded protein: CASQRWAVGNQPQHF.

This clone has only a few counts. This rearrangement joins TRBV6-6 to TRBJ1-1; 8 nucleotides agree with TRBD1. The CDR3 length is 15 residues. Germline V gene lookup returns CDR1 MNHNY and CDR2 SVGAGI (reference sequence). V dropped 10 bases and J dropped 0; count of bases not matched to a gene: 10. Here the CDR3 reads CATKQGVEVNTEAFF. In DNA, the CDR3 is TGTGCCACCAAACAGGGGGTCGAGGTGAACACTGAAGCTTTCTTT.

This clone was counted a few times. This chain joins TRBV29-1 and TRBJ1-2; D might be TRBD1 (6 bases). Germline V gene lookup returns CDR1 SQVTM and CDR2 ANQGSEA. Trimming took 0 bases from V and 7 from J, leaving 12 bases between them. CDR3 length: 13 residues. CDR3 sequence reads: CSVEDGWTAGYTF. CDR3 nucleotides: TGCAGCGTTGAAGACGGCTGGACAGCTGGCTACACCTTC.

A few counts support this clone. The rearrangement uses TRBV5-1 and TRBJ2-5; D not resolved. Trimming cost V 3 bases and J 2 bases, with 8 bases left between them. The CDR3 length is 13 residues. Germline V gene data show CDR1 as SGHRS and CDR2 as YFSETQ. The CDR3 nucleotides are TGCGCCAGCAGCTCCTTCCCTCAAGAGACCCAGTACTTC. Translating it yields CASSSFPQETQYF.